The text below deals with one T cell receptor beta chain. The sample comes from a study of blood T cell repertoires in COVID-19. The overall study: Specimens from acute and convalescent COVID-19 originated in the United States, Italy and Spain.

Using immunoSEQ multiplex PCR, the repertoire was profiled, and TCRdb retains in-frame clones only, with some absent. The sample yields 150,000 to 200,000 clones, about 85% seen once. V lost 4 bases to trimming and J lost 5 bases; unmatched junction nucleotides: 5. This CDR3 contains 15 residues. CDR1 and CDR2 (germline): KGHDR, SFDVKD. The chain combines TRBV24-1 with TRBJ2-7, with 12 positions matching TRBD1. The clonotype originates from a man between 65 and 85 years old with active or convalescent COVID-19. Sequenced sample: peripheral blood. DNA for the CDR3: TGTGCCACCAGTGACTCCGGGACAGGGGGCGACGAGCAGTACTTC. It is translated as CATSDSGTGGDEQYF.